This T cell receptor (beta chain) was found in a study of beta chain features in type 1 diabetes (dated by TCRdb to the late 2010s). Describing the broader study: Patients and healthy donors did not differ in mean age, gender distribution, total cell number or subset yield. Whereas all 30 or so donors provided naive and central memory subsets, regulatory and stem cell-like memory subsets were isolated from just 8 patients and roughly eight healthy donors. A total of some 110 million sorted cells were examined across all samples, and a strong correlation was observed between cell number per subset and RNA yield. In the study, TCRB repertoires of sorted circulating CD4+ T cell subsets from recently diagnosed type 1 diabetes patients were compared with those of matched healthy donors.

To note about this clone: This receptor's antigen is unknown. It has no much larger one-base neighbor in the sample; base qualities were not kept.

Study-level results and caveats: At VDJ recombination sites, patients with type 1 diabetes made fewer insertions and deleted more nucleotides, a pattern implying thymic rearrangement abnormalities. In all four CD4+ subsets, TCRB CDR3 length was moderately but significantly shorter in type 1 diabetes patients. HLA sub-analyses involved small numbers of individuals, so any influence of HLA type on TCRB rearrangement remained unresolved. PCR might favor shorter templates, but patient and control samples were amplified and corrected together, so any skew would affect both groups equally. Naive, central memory and regulatory TCRB repertoires appeared to be more alike among patients than among healthy donors. Because cDNA rather than genomic DNA was sequenced, highly expressing activated cells could have been over-represented, although no difference in activation and CD3 levels was found between groups.

From each donor, a single peripheral blood sample of 90 to 150 mL on average was drawn into heparinised tubes. A BD FACSAria II and a panel including CD45RO, CCR7, CD25, CD127, CD95 and CD27 were used to sort naive, central memory, regulatory and stem cell-like memory CD4+ T cells. All sorted populations exceeded 98% purity. PBMCs were isolated immediately by Lymphoprep density gradient centrifugation and stained directly without culture. So that batch effects would be minimized, each experiment stained and sorted samples in pairs, pairing one healthy donor with one patient. All of the isolated RNA was reverse transcribed with the High Capacity cDNA Reverse Transcription Kit, so expressed TCRB transcripts were sequenced. Deep immunoSEQ sequencing was performed on naive, central memory and regulatory T cell samples, with an average of around 3.4 million total reads per sample. Sorted cells were lysed in RLT buffer, and RNA was extracted using DNase-treated RNeasy Micro or Mini kits according to cell number. Each cell subset was processed separately to prevent cross-contamination, with patient and healthy donor samples processed together. TCRB sequences were amplified from cDNA with the immunoSEQ multiplex PCR, producing 87-bp fragments spanning the CDR3 region. The amplicons were sequenced using the Illumina HiSeq platform. The paper's processing steps were these. Synthetic template baselines were used to correct PCR bias computationally, reads within Hamming distance 2 were collapsed together, and singletons that could not be merged were discarded. Reads were aligned to IMGT to assign V, D and J genes, CDR3 length, and insertions or deletions at six rearrangement sites. Within each subset, clonotype counts were normalized to sorted cell number, and only after that were true diversity and Gini coefficients computed with the tcR R package. The overlap coefficient, calculated on TCRB nucleotide sequences, was used to measure repertoire sharing. TCRdb mirrors the immuneACCESS table, restricted to in-frame sequences. Some clones are absent from its copies; in checked studies, under half trace to an unresolved V gene, and the reason for the others is unknown. D and trimming were read from the DNA, whereas the V and J calls and clone size are those reported in that table. Within this sample are 110,000 to 150,000 clones, with 6.5% to 8.5% of them counted one time only. The ten largest clones capture approximately 1.5% of the sample.

The receptor's source is a woman under 40 in good health. The sequenced sample consisted of central memory CD4+ T cells from blood.

The DNA reads as follows: TGCAGTGCTAGGATGGGGCCTCGGGCCTACTTC. Its translation is CSARMGPRAYF. The V gene is TRBV20-1 and the J gene is TRBJ2-7; a tentative D match to TRBD1 spans 5 bases. Including the terminal cysteine and phenylalanine, the CDR3 comprises 11 residues. Only CDR3 DNA remains: 33 bases, in frame from the first base. In the germline V gene (reference sequence), CDR1 corresponds to DFQATT and CDR2 to SNEGSKA. At the junction V is shortened by 3 bases and J by 13 bases, with 16 bases in between.